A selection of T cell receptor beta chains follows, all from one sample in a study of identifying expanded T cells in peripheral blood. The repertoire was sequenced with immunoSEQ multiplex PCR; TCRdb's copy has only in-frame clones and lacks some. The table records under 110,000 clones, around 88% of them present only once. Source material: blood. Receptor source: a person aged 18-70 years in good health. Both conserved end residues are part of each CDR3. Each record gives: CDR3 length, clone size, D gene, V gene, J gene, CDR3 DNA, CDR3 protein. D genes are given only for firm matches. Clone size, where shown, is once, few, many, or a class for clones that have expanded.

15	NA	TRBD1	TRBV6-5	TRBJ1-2	TGTGCCAGCAGTTACAACAGGGGGCAGGACTATGGCTACACCTTC	CASSYNRGQDYGYTF
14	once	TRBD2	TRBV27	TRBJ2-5	TGTGCCAGCAGTTTATCTGGCGGGGGGGAGACCCAGTACTTC	CASSLSGGGETQYF
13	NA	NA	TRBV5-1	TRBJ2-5	TGCGCCAGCAGCTTGCGGGCCCAAGAGACCCAGTACTTC	CASSLRAQETQYF
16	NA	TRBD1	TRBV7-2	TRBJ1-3	TGTGCCAGCAGCCCCGGACAGGGGGCGCCTGGAAACACCATATATTTT	CASSPGQGAPGNTIYF
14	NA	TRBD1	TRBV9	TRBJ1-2	TGTGCCAGCAGCGTAGGACAGGGTACTTATGGCTACACCTTC	CASSVGQGTYGYTF
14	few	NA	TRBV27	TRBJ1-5	TGTGCCAGCAGCTACAGGGACGGTAATCAGCCCCAGCATTTT	CASSYRDGNQPQHF
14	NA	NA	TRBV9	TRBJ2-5	TGTGCCAGCAGCGTAGGAGGGGTGGGAGAGACCCAGTACTTC	CASSVGGVGETQYF
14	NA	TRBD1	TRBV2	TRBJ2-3	TGTGCCAGCAGACCGGGACAGGAGTCAGATACGCAGTATTTT	CASRPGQESDTQYF
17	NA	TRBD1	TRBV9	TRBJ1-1	TGTGCCAGCAGCGTAGTAGTAGGGGGCGCGGGTAACACTGAAGCTTTCTTT	CASSVVVGGAGNTEAFF
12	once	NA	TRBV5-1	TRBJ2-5	TGCGCCAGCAAGGACTACGAAGAGACCCAGTACTTC	CASKDYEETQYF